This passage covers 13 T cell receptor beta chains from one sample sequenced in a study of blood T cell repertoires in COVID-19. TCRdb's copy holds only in-frame clones and misses some; the assay was immunoSEQ multiplex PCR. The table records about 120,000 clones, about 80% of them present only once. The sample comprised peripheral blood. These TCRs come from a woman older than 75 with acute or convalescent COVID-19.

The V call is TRBV5-6, the J call TRBJ1-5, with D perhaps TRBD1 (5 bases). The V gene lost 4 bases and the J gene lost 2 bases, with 7 bases spanning the gap. From germline, CDR1 is SGHDT and CDR2 YYEEEE. The CDR3 loop spans 13 amino acids. The CDR3, as DNA: TGTGCCAGCAGCCGCAGGGGCAATCAGCCCCAGCATTTT. As protein: CASSRRGNQPQHF.

This sequence joins TRBV19 and TRBJ1-5; D gene ambiguous. V lost 2 bases to trimming and J lost 0 bases, with 8 bases between them. The CDR3 covers 15 residues. Germline lookup yields CDR1 LNHDA and CDR2 SQIVND (reference sequence). The CDR3 sequence: CASSILEGSNQPQHF. CDR3 coding DNA: TGTGCCAGTAGTATATTGGAGGGTAGCAATCAGCCCCAGCATTTT.

A few counts support this clone. V usage is TRBV3-1 (or the pseudogene TRBV3-2) and J usage is TRBJ1-4, with 9 bases that match TRBD1. Germline V gives CDR1 LGHDT, CDR2 YNNKEL (reference sequence). Unmatched junction bases numbered 16, after V lost 4 bases and J lost 4 bases. The CDR3 consists of 19 residues. The CDR3 nucleotides read TGTGCCAGCAGCCTATACGGGACAGGGAGCGCCTCGGGTAATGAAAAACTGTTTTTT. Its translation: CASSLYGTGSASGNEKLFF.

The chain couples TRBV6-5 to TRBJ1-3; TRBD1 matches at 7 bases. CDR1 and CDR2 from the germline V gene are MNHEY and SVGAGI. This CDR3 is built from 14 residues. V dropped 10 bases and J dropped 0; count of bases not matched to a gene: 6. CDR3 in DNA: TGTGCCACGGAGGGGACAGCCTCTGGAAACACCATATATTTT. This encodes CATEGTASGNTIYF.

CDR3 sequence reads: CASSYSRENYGYTF. CDR3 DNA: TGTGCCAGCAGTTACTCGAGAGAGAACTATGGCTACACCTTC. The V and J genes are TRBV6-2 or TRBV6-3 and TRBJ1-2, with unresolved D. V shed 0 bases and J shed 2 bases, with 7 bases lying between them. Germline CDR1 and CDR2: MNHEY and SVGEGT. The CDR3 is 14 residues long.

The V and J genes are TRBV19 and TRBJ2-7, with 9 nucleotides matching TRBD1. The trim removed 2 bases at V and 5 bases at J, leaving 4 bases unmatched. Germline V gives CDR1 LNHDA, CDR2 SQIVND (reference sequence). The CDR3 spans 14 residues. Here the CDR3 reads CASSITGTGNEQYF. The CDR3 nucleotides are TGTGCCAGTAGTATAACCGGGACAGGGAACGAGCAGTACTTC.

V and J are TRBV27 and TRBJ2-7, with 7 nucleotides matching TRBD1. Germline CDR1 MNHEY, CDR2 SMNVEV (reference sequence). CDR3 length: 15 residues. V lost 4 bases to trimming and J lost 2 bases; unmatched junction nucleotides: 8. Written as DNA, the CDR3 is TGTGCCAGCAGTTCCCGACAGGGCTACCCCTACGAGCAGTACTTC. It encodes CASSSRQGYPYEQYF.

The rearrangement links TRBV9 to TRBJ1-1; D may be TRBD1 (5 bases). CDR3 size: 16 residues. V was trimmed by 4 bases and J by 0 bases, leaving 16 bases between them. Germline CDR1 SGDLS, CDR2 YYNGEE. Here the CDR3 reads CASSLGGGKMNTEAFF. For the CDR3, the DNA is TGTGCCAGCAGCCTAGGCGGGGGGAAAATGAACACTGAAGCTTTCTTT. The entire variable domain, with the rest obtained from reference TRBV9 and TRBJ1-1, is as follows: DSGVTQTPKHLITATGQRVTLRCSPRSGDLSVYWYQQSLDQGLQFLIQYYNGEERAKGNILERFSAQQFPDLHSELNLSSLELGDSALYFCASSLGGGKMNTEAFFGQGTRLTVV.

The sample holds a few counts of this clone. This sequence joins TRBV11-3 and TRBJ2-1; 8 nucleotides match TRBD2. This CDR3 has 17 amino acids. Germline loops: CDR1 SGHNT, CDR2 YENEEA. Trimming took 5 bases from V and 6 from J; bases not matched to a gene: 15. The CDR3 protein is CASSPSSFGGGRNEQFF. The CDR3 DNA is TGTGCCAGCAGCCCCAGCTCCTTCGGGGGGGGCCGCAATGAGCAGTTCTTC.

The chain uses TRBV7-8 and TRBJ1-3; TRBD1 is a possible D gene (5 bases). The CDR3 has 14 residues. Germline-derived CDR1 and CDR2 are SGHVS and FQNEAQ. The V gene lost 5 bases and the J gene lost 4 bases, with 12 bases spanning the gap. This CDR3 reads CASSHPDRGNTIYF. The CDR3 DNA reads as TGTGCCAGCAGCCATCCCGACAGAGGAAACACCATATATTTT.

CDR3 sequence: CASSVGSGEQYF. The CDR3 region has the DNA TGTGCCAGCAGTGTCGGTAGCGGCGAGCAGTACTTC. The chain is built from TRBV2 and TRBJ2-7; possibly TRBD2 for D (6 bases). From germline, CDR1 is SNHLY and CDR2 FYNNEI. The V gene lost 4 bases and the J gene lost 6 bases, with 10 bases spanning the gap. CDR3 length: 12 amino acids.

The chain has TRBV5-1 and TRBJ2-5; D is possibly TRBD1 (6 bases). Trimming removed 1 base from V and 2 bases from J, with 12 bases in between. This CDR3 has 15 residues. Germline CDR1 is SGHRS and CDR2 is YFSETQ. CDR3 DNA sequence: TGCGCCAGCAGCTTGCCGGCAGGGGAACAAGAGACCCAGTACTTC. It is translated as CASSLPAGEQETQYF.

The genes are TRBV5-4 and TRBJ1-3; the D is unclear. Germline V CDR1 and CDR2: SGHNT, YYREEE (reference sequence). The V end was cut by 5 bases, the J end by 0 bases, with 15 bases between. CDR3 length: 16 amino acids. CDR3 bases: TGTGCCAGCAGTTTAGTGGGAGGGAACTCTGGAAACACCATATATTTT. This sequence encodes CASSLVGGNSGNTIYF.